This T cell receptor beta chain was identified during a study of metastatic and nonmetastatic thyroid tumors. Study-wide background: Blood and tumor or nodule tissue repertoires from malignant and benign thyroid patients were compared. Study outcomes and limitations: Malignant thyroid tumors reportedly had TCR beta diversity that was significantly higher than in benign nodules, in blood and tumor.

All patients were untreated before thyroid surgery. In its sample, this clone was seen many times. Its specificity is unknown. The trim removed 3 bases at V and 7 bases at J, leaving 4 bases unmatched. The CDR3 runs to 16 residues. Germline V gene sequence: CDR1 LNHNV, CDR2 YYDKDF (reference sequence). Per the original data handling: Across clinicopathological groups, CDR3 differences served as the basis for building a distant-metastasis classifier for papillary thyroid cancer. TCRdb re-called the PCR reads with MiXCR. In this record, the V and J calls reflect TCRdb's handling and not the investigators' own analysis. The table lists around 30,000 clones, over 20% of them singletons.

This sequence joins TRBV15 and TRBJ1-6; 12 bases line up with TRBD1. This clonotype originated in a female donor with papillary thyroid cancer or a benign thyroid nodule (not recorded which). Some clones in this sample may be carry-over from other donors' samples. Sequencing used blood. The CDR3 DNA reads as TGTGCCACCAGCAGGGGACAGGGGGCGCGGAATTCACCCCTCCACTTT. Translating gives CATSRGQGARNSPLHF. Together with reference TRBV15 and TRBJ1-6, the CDR3 gives the full variable domain: DAMVIQNPRYQVTQFGKPVTLSCSQTLNHNVMYWYQQKSSQAPKLLFHYYDKDFNNEADTPDNFQSRRPNTSFCFLDIRSPGLGDTAMYLCATSRGQGARNSPLHFGNGTRLTVT.